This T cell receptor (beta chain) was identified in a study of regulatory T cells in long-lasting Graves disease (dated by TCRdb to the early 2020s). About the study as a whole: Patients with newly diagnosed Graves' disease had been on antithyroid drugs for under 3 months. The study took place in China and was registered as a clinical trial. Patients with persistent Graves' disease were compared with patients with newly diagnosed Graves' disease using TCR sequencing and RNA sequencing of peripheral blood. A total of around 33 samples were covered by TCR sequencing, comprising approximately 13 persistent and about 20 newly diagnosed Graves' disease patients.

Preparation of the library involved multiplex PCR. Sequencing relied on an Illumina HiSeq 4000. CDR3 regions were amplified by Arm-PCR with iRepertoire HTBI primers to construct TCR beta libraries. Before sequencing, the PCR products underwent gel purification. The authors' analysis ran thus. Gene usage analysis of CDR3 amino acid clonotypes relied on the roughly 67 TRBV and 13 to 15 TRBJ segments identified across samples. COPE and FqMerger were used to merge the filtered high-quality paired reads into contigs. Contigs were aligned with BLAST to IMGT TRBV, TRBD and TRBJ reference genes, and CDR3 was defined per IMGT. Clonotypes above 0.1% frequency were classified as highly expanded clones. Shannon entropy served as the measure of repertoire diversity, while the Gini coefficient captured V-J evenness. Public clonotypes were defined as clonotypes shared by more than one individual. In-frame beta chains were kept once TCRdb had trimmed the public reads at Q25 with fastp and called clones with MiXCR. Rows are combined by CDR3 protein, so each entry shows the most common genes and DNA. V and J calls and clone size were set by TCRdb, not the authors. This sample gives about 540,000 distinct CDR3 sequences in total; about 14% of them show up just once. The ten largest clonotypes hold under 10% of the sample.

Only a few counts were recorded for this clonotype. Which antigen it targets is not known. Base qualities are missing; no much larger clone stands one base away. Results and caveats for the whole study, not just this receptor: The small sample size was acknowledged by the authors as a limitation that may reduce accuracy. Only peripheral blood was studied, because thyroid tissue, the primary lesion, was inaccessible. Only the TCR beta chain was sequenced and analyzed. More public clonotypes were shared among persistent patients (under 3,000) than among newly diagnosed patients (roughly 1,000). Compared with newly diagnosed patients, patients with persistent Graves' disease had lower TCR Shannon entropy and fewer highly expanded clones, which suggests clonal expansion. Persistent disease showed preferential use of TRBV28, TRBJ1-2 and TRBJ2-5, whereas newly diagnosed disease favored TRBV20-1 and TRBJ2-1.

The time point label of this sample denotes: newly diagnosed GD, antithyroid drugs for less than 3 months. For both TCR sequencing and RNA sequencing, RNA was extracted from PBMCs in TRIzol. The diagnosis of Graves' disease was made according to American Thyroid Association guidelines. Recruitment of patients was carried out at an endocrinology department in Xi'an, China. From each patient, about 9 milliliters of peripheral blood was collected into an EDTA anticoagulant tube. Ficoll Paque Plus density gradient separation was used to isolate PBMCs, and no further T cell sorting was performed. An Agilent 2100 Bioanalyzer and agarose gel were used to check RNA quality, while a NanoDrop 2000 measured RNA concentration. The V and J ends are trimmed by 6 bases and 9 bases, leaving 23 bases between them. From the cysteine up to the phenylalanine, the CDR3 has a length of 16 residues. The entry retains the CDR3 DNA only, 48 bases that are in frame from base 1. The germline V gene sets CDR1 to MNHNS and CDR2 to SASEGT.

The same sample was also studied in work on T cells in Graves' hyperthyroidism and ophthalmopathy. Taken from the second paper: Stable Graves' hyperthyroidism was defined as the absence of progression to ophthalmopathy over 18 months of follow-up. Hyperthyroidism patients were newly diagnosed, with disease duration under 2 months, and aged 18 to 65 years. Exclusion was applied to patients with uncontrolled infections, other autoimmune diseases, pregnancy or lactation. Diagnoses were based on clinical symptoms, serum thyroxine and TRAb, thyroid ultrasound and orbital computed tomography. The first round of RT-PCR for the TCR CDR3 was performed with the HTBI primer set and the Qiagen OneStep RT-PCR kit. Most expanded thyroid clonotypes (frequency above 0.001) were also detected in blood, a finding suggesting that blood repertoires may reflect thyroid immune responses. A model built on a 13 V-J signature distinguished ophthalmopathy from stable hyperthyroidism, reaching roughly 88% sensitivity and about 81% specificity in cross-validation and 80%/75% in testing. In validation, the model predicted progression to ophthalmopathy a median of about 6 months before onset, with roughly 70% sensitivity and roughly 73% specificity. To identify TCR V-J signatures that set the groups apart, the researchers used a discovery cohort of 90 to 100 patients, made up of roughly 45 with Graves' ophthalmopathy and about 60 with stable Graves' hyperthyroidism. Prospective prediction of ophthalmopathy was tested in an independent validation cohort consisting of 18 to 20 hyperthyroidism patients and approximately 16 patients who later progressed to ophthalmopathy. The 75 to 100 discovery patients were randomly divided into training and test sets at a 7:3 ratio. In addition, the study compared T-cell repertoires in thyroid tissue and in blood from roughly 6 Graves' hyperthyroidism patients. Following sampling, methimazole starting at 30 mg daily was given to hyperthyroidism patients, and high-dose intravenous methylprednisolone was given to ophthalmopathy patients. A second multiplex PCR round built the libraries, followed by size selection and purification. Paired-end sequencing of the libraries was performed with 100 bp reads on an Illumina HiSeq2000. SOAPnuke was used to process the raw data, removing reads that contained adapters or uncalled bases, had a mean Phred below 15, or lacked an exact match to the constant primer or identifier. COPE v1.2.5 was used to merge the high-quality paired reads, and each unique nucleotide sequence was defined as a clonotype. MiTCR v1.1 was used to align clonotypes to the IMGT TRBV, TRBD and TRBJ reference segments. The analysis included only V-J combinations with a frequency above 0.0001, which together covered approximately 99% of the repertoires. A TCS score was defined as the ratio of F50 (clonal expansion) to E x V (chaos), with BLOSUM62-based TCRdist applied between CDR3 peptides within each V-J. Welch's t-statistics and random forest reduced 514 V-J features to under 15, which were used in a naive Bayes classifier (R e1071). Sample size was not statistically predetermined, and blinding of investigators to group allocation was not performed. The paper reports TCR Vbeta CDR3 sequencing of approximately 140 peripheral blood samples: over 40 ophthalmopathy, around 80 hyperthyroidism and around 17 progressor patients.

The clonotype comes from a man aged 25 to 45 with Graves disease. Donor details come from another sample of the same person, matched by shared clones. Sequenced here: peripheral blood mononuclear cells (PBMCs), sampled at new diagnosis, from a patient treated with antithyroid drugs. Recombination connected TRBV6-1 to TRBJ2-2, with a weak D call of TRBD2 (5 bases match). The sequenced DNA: TGTGCCAGCAGCCGAGGGTACGTGAACCCCCCCCGGGAGCTGTTTTTT. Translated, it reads CASSRGYVNPPRELFF.